This TCR beta chain derives from a study of sequential checkpoint blockade in melanoma. As for the study in general: Maintenance nivolumab came after either treatment sequence.

Treatment reported: randomized to nivolumab then ipilimumab (arm A) or the reverse (arm B). No patient had prior DNA-damaging chemotherapy. Using immunoSEQ multiplex PCR, the repertoire was profiled, and TCRdb retains in-frame clones only, with some absent. The sample gives under 15,000 clones, around 79% of which show up once; roughly 56% is in the top ten. CDR1 is LNHDA and CDR2 is SQIVND in the germline V gene (reference sequence). Trimming left V 3 bases short and J 1 base short, with 6 bases between. The CDR3 is 13 residues long. The clonotype originates from a human donor with melanoma. Sequenced here: CD8+ T cells sorted from blood (inferred from file names), sampled from a patient given nivolumab and ipilimumab in sequence. V and J are TRBV19 and TRBJ1-1; D gene ambiguous. This CDR3 reads CASSIARNTEAFF. As DNA, the CDR3 is TGTGCCAGTAGTATTGCGCGGAACACTGAAGCTTTCTTT.